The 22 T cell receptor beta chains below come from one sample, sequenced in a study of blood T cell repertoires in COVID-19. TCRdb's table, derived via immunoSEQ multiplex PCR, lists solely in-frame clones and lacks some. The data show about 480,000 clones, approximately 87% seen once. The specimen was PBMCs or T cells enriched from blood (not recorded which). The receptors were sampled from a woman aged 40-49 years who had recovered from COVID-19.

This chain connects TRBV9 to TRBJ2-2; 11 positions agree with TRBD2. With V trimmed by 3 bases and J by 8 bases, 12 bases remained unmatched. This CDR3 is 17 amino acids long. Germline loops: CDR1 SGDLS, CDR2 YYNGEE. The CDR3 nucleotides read TGTGCCAGCAGCGCCACTAGCGGGAGCCCCTTAGGGGGGGAGCTGTTTTTT. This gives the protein CASSATSGSPLGGELFF.

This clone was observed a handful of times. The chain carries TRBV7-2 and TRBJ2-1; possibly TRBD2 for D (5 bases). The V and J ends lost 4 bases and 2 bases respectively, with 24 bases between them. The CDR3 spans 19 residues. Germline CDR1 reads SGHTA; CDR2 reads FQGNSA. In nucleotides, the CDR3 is TGTGCCAGCAGCTCACCGCAAAACAGACTGGGAGCCGCCTACAATGAGCAGTTCTTC. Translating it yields CASSSPQNRLGAAYNEQFF.

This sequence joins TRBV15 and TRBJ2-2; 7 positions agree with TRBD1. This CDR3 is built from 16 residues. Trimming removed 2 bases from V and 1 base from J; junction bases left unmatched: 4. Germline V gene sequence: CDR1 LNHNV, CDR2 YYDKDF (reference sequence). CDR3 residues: CATSRSGQMNTGELFF. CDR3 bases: TGTGCCACCAGCAGATCGGGACAGATGAACACCGGGGAGCTGTTTTTT.

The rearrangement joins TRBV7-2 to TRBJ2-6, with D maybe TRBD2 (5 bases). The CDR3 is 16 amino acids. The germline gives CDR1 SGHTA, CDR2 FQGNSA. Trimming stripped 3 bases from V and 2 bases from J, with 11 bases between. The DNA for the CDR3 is TGTGCCAGCAGCTTCGTGGGAGCGACTGGGGCCAACGTCCTGACTTTC. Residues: CASSFVGATGANVLTF. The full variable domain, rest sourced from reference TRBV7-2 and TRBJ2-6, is GAGVSQSPSNKVTEKGKDVELRCDPISGHTALYWYRQSLGQGLEFLIYFQGNSAPDKSGLPSDRFSAERTGGSVSTLTIQRTQQEDSAVYLCASSFVGATGANVLTFGAGSRLTVL.

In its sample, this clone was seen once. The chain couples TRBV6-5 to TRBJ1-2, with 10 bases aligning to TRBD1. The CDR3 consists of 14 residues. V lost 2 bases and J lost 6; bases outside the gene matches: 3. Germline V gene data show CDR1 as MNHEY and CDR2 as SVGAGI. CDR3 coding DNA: TGTGCCAGCAGTTACGACAGGGGGCAGCATGGCTACACCTTC. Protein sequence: CASSYDRGQHGYTF.

The CDR3 here is CASSVGHRLGGNEQFF. The DNA for the CDR3 is TGTGCCAGCAGCGTAGGTCATCGATTGGGGGGCAATGAGCAGTTCTTC. The chain has TRBV9 and TRBJ2-1, with D perhaps TRBD2 (6 bases). V gave up 0 bases and J gave up 6 bases, with 16 bases separating them. The germline V gene has CDR1 SGDLS and CDR2 YYNGEE. The CDR3 runs 16 residues.

CDR3 sequence: CASRGGAPHEQYF. The DNA of the CDR3 is TGCGCCAGCCGAGGGGGTGCCCCCCACGAGCAGTACTTC. The genes are TRBV10-2 and TRBJ2-7; TRBD1 is a possible D gene (6 bases). The CDR3 extends over 13 amino acids. The V and J ends lost 8 bases and 5 bases respectively, with 16 bases between them. Germline CDR1 reads WSHSY; CDR2 reads SAAADI.

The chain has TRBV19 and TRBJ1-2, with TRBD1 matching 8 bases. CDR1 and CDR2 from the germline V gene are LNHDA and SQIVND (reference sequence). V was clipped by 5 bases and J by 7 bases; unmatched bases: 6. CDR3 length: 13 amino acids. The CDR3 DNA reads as TGTGCCAGTAGTGTGACAGGGGATTTTGGCTACACCTTC. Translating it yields CASSVTGDFGYTF.

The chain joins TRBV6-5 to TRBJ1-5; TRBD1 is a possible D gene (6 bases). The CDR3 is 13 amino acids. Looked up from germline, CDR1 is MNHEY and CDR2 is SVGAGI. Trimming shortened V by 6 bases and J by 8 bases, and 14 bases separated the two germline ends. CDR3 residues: CASRQTGLEPQHF. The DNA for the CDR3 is TGTGCCAGCAGACAAACAGGGCTCGAGCCCCAGCATTTT.

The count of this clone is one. CDR3 bases: TGCAGCGTTCGTCAAACAGGGGGCGCGGGTCAGTTCTTC. This sequence encodes CSVRQTGGAGQFF. The chain uses TRBV29-1 and TRBJ2-1, with 9 bases matching TRBD1. CDR3 length: 13 residues. J gave up 13 bases and V 5 bases, and 12 bases lay outside the gene matches. Germline CDR1 and CDR2: SQVTM and ANQGSEA.

CDR3 protein: CSVGYRGRVGNTEAFF. The CDR3 region has the DNA TGCAGCGTAGGATACAGGGGAAGGGTTGGGAACACTGAAGCTTTCTTT. The gene calls are TRBV29-1 and TRBJ1-1; 7 nucleotides line up with TRBD1. The CDR3 spans 16 residues. Germline loops: CDR1 SQVTM, CDR2 ANQGSEA. V was pared by 6 bases and J by 1 base, with 14 bases of the junction left unmatched.

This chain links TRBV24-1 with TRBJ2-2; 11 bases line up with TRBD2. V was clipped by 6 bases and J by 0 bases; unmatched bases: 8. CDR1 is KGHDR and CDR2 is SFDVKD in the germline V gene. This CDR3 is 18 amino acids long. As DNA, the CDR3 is TGTGCCACCAGTCCCCTGACTAGCGGGAACGCGAACACCGGGGAGCTGTTTTTT. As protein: CATSPLTSGNANTGELFF.

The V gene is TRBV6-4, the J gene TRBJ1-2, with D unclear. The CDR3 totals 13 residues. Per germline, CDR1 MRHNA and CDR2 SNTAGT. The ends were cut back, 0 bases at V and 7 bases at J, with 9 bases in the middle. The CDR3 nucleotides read TGTGCCAGCAGTGACTCGAAGTCGGTTGGCTACACCTTC. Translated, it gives CASSDSKSVGYTF.

The chain's CDR3 is CASSSKTGVYGYTF. CDR3 in DNA: TGTGCCAGCAGCTCTAAGACAGGGGTATATGGCTACACCTTC. The chain has TRBV13 and TRBJ1-2; 8 bases line up with TRBD1. This CDR3 has 14 amino acids. The germline V gene encodes CDR1 PRHDT and CDR2 FYEKMQ (reference sequence). V lost 4 bases, J lost 5 bases, and 6 bases stayed unmatched.

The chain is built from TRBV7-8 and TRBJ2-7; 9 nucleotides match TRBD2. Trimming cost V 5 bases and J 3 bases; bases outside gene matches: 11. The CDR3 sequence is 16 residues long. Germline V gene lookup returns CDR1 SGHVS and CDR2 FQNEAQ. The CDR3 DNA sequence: TGTGCCAGCAGCCCAACGGGGGGAGCGGGAGGCTACGAGCAGTACTTC. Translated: CASSPTGGAGGYEQYF.

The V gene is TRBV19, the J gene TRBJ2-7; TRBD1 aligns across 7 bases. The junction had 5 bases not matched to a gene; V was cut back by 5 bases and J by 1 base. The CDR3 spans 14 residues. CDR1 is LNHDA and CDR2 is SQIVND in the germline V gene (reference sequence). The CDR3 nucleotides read TGTGCCAGTAGTTTAAGGACAGGATCCTACGAGCAGTACTTC. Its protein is CASSLRTGSYEQYF.

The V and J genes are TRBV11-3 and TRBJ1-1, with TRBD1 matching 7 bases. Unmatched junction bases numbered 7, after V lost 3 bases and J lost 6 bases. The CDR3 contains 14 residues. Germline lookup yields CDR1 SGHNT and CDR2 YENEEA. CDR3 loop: CASSFRDRASEAFF. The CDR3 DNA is TGTGCCAGCAGCTTCCGAGACAGGGCATCTGAAGCTTTCTTT.

CDR3 sequence reads: CASSLGTDLNYGYTF. DNA for the CDR3: TGTGCCAGCTCACTCGGGACAGATCTTAACTATGGCTACACCTTC. This sequence joins TRBV18 and TRBJ1-2, with 7 bases aligning to TRBD1. The germline V gene encodes CDR1 KGHSH and CDR2 LQKENI. CDR3 length: 15 residues. V shed 4 bases and J 1 base; nucleotides not matched to a gene: 6.

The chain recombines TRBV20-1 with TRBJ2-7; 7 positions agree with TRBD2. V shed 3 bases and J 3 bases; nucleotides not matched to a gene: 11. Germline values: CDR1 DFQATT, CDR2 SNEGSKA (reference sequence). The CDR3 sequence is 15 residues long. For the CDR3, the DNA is TGCAGTGCTAGTATCACGGCGGGAGCCGGCTACGAGCAGTACTTC. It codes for CSASITAGAGYEQYF.

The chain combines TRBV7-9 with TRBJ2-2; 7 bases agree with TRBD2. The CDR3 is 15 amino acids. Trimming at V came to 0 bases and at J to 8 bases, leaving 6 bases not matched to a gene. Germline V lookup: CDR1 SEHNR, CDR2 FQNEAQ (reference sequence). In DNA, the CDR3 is TGTGCCAGCAGCTTAGCCCCGGGAGGCATAGGGGAGCTGTTTTTT. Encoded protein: CASSLAPGGIGELFF.

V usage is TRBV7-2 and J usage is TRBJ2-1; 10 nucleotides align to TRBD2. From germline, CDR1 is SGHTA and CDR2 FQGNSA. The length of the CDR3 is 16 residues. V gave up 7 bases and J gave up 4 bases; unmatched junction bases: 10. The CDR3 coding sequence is TGTGCCAGCATCCTAACCGGACTAGCGGAGTACAATGAGCAGTTCTTC. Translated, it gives CASILTGLAEYNEQFF.

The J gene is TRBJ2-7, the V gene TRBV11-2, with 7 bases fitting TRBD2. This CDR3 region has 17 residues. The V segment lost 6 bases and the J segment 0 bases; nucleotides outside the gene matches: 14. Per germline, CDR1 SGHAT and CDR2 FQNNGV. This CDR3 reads CASRPGRGRAHSYEQYF. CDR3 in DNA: TGTGCCAGCAGACCGGGGCGGGGGAGGGCCCACTCCTACGAGCAGTACTTC.